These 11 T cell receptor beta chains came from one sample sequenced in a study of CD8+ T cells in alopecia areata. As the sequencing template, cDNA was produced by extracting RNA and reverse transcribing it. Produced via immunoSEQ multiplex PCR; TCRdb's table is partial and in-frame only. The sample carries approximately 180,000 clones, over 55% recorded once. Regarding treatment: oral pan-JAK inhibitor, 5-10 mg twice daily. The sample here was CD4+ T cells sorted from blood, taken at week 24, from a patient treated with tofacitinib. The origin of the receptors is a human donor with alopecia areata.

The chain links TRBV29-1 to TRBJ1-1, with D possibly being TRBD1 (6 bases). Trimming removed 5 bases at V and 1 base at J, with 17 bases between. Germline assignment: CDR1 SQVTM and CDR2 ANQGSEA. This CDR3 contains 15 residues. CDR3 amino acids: CSVRLSQGSNTEAFF. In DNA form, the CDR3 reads TGCAGCGTTCGTCTATCTCAGGGGTCGAACACTGAAGCTTTCTTT.

CDR3 sequence: CASSPGTASTGELFF. The CDR3 DNA reads as TGTGCCAGCAGTCCCGGGACAGCGTCCACCGGGGAGCTGTTTTTT. V and J are TRBV27 and TRBJ2-2, with 7 bases identical to TRBD1. Germline lookup yields CDR1 MNHEY and CDR2 SMNVEV (reference sequence). This CDR3 has 15 amino acids. After removal of 5 bases from V and 4 bases from J, the junction contained 7 bases not matched to a gene.

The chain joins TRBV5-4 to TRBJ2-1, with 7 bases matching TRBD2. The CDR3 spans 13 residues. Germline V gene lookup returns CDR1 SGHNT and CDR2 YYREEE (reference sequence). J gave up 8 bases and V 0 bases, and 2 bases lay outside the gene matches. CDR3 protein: CASSLGTRYEQFF. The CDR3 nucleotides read TGTGCCAGCAGCTTGGGGACTAGATATGAGCAGTTCTTC.

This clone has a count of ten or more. CDR3 sequence (DNA): TGTGCCACCGAAGTCCCCTCTAACTATGGCTACACCTTC. Its protein product is CATEVPSNYGYTF. The rearrangement links TRBV7-9 to TRBJ1-2, with D unresolved. With 10 bases removed from V and 0 bases from J, the gap between germline ends came to 12 bases. Germline assignment: CDR1 SEHNR and CDR2 FQNEAQ (reference sequence). The CDR3 spans 13 residues.

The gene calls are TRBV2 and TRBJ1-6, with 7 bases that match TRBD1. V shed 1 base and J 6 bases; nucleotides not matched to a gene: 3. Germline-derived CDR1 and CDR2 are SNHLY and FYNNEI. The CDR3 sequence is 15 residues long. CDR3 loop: CASSEEAGGNSPLHF. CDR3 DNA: TGTGCCAGCAGTGAAGAGGCAGGGGGTAATTCACCCCTCCACTTT.

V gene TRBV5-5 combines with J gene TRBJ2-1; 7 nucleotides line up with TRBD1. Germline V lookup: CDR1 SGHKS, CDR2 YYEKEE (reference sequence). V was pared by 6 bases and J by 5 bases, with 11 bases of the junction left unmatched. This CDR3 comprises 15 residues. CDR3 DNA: TGTGCCAGCACCAGAGTTAGGACAGGAGACAATGAGCAGTTCTTC. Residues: CASTRVRTGDNEQFF.

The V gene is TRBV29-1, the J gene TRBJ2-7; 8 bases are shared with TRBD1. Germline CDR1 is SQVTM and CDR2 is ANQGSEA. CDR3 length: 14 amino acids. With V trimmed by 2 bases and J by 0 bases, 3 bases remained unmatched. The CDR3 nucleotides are TGCAGCGTTGAAACCGGGACAGGCTCCTACGAGCAGTACTTC. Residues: CSVETGTGSYEQYF.

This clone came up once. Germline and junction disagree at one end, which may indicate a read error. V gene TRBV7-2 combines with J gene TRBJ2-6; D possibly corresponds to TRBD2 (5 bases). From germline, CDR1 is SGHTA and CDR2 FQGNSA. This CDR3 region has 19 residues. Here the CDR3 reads CASTLGPGRLTSGANVLTF. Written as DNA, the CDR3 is TGTGCCAGCACCTTAGGTCCGGGGAGACTAACCTCTGGGGCCAACGTCCTGACTTTC.

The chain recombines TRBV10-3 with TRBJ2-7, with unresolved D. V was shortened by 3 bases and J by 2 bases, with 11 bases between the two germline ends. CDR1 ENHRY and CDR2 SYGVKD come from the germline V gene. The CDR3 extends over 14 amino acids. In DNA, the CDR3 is TGTGCCATCAGTGATTCCCCCCGGGCCTACGAGCAGTACTTC. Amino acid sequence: CAISDSPRAYEQYF.

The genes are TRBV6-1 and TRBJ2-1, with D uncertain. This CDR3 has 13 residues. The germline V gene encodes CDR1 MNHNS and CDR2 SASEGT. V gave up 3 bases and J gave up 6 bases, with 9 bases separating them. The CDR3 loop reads CASSDGPANEQFF. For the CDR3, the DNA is TGTGCCAGCAGTGACGGGCCCGCCAATGAGCAGTTCTTC.

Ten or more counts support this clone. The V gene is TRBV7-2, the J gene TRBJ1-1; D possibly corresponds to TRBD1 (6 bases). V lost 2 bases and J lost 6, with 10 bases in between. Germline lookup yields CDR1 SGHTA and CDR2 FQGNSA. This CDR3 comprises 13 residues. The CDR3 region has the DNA TGTGCCAGCAGCTTAAGTCAGGGGCCTGAAGCTTTCTTT. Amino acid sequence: CASSLSQGPEAFF. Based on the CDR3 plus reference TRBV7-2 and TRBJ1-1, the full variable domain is GAGVSQSPSNKVTEKGKDVELRCDPISGHTALYWYRQSLGQGLEFLIYFQGNSAPDKSGLPSDRFSAERTGGSVSTLTIQRTQQEDSAVYLCASSLSQGPEAFFGQGTRLTVV.